The TCR beta chain under discussion was sequenced for a study of blood T cells in healthy people across ages. This CDR3 spans 15 amino acids. Trimming shortened V by 2 bases and J by 2 bases, and 9 bases separated the two germline ends. Germline V gene data show CDR1 as SGHTA and CDR2 as FQGNSA. Then a second PCR, running roughly 7 to 11 cycles, was carried out with a sample-barcoded 5' primer and a J-beta primer mix. Using its own MiXCR run on the 5' RACE reads, TCRdb lists one record per CDR3 protein. Here the sample spans 720,000 or so distinct CDR3 sequences, 40% to 45% being singletons. Sequenced material: blood. The receptor was isolated from an older man in good health. The chain couples TRBV7-2 to TRBJ2-2; D might be TRBD1 (6 bases). The CDR3 DNA is TGTGCCAGCAGCTTAAACAGGGCCAACACCGGGGAGCTGTTTTTT. Residues: CASSLNRANTGELFF.